This T cell receptor beta chain was observed in a study of blood T cell repertoires in COVID-19. Study details: COVID-19 samples, acute and convalescent, were from the United States, Italy and Spain. Sample material is recorded as cDNA or gDNA derived from T cells, B-cell-depleted T cells, or PBMCs.

The V gene lost 4 bases and the J gene lost 4 bases, with 13 bases spanning the gap. The CDR3 is 14 residues long. The germline CDR1 and CDR2 sequences are MNHEY and SVGAGI. In the original workflow: Reference gene primer amplification gave estimated nucleated cell counts. Clones were sequenced by immunoSEQ multiplex PCR, and TCRdb holds only the in-frame ones, with some missing. V, J and clone size were drawn from that table, and D and trimming were deduced from the DNA. The sample has under 300,000 clones, around 88% seen once. The sequence came from a man of 80 years or more with acute or convalescent COVID-19. Sequencing was carried out using peripheral blood. This chain uses TRBV6-5 with TRBJ1-1; D perhaps matches TRBD1 (6 bases). CDR3: CASSSGVTGTEAFF. CDR3 DNA: TGTGCCAGCAGTTCAGGGGTTACGGGCACTGAAGCTTTCTTT.